This T cell receptor beta chain was captured by sequencing in a study of blood T cells in healthy people across ages (dated by TCRdb to the mid-2010s). With regard to the full study: In model experiments, roughly one uniquely barcoded TCR beta cDNA molecule per two T cells was captured by template switching. To track age-related changes in TCR beta repertoire diversity, the study relied on deep sequencing normalized with unique cDNA molecular identifiers. The study analyzed two additional independent replicas of 1 million unique cDNA reads from the same blood draw for two donors, one aged 18 to 30 and one aged 80 or older. The donors were divided into four age groups: young (average around 15 years), middle-aged (around 41), aged (about 61) and long-lived (roughly 86). To avoid experimental bias, donors of different ages were spread randomly across the sequencing lanes.

Libraries were made using 5' RACE. Sequenced on an Illumina HiSeq 2500. The second PCR ran for about 7 to 11 cycles and used a J-beta primer mix along with a sample-barcoded 5' primer. A template-switch 5' adaptor carrying 12 random nucleotides introduced a unique molecular identifier onto each TCR beta cDNA molecule. Each sample yielded at least 2.5 million CDR3-containing paired-end reads. First-strand cDNA synthesis was performed from all RNA using the Mint cDNA synthesis kit, with priming by a TRBC-specific oligonucleotide. After uracil-DNA glycosylase treatment, a first 18-cycle PCR used universal primers M1SS and BC2_uni_R on all cDNA. In the original analysis: Normalization of each sample was performed by random selection of 1 million high-quality reads, each carrying a distinct molecular identifier. Instead of being binned into consensus sequences, reads with shared molecular identifiers were discarded. MiTCR, set to a Q25 quality threshold and the strictest error-elimination algorithm, was used for CDR3 identification, clonotype clustering and error correction. A nonparametric unseen species model with Euler transformation was used to estimate a lower bound on total TCR beta diversity. TCRdb passed the public sequencing reads through fastp at Q25 and MiXCR, retaining productive beta sequences. Rows are unified per CDR3 protein, each entry keeping the most common DNA and genes. TCRdb's processing, not the study's, gives the V and J calls here. The table for this sample lists about 750,000 distinct CDR3 sequences; 53% of them were counted only once. Roughly 40% of the sample belongs to the ten largest clones.

Worth noting for this clonotype: Its antigen remains undetermined. Base quality data are lacking; no much larger clone is found one base away.

The roughly 39 donors, aged about 6 to 100 years, were systemically healthy Caucasian individuals from Russia. Each donor gave about 11 milliliters of peripheral blood, drawn into EDTA-treated Vacutainer tubes. Ficoll-Paque density-gradient centrifugation was used to isolate PBMCs, with at least 6.5 million per sample. Total RNA, at least 6 micrograms per sample, was extracted from PBMCs with Trizol reagent. For every donor, an aliquot of PBMCs went through flow cytometry to measure the percentages of naive CD45RAhigh/CD27high T cells. The CDR3 starts with the cysteine, ends with the phenylalanine, and has 16 residues. The entry retains the CDR3 DNA only, 48 bases that are in frame from base 1. Trimming takes 4 bases off V and 0 bases off J; junction bases not matched to a gene: 5. CDR1 and CDR2 were assigned from the germline V gene as MNHEY and SVGAGI. What the study reported, not specific to this receptor: Observed TCR beta diversity per million T cells fell roughly linearly with age, and a significant reduction was already apparent by age about 36. The CMV infection status of donors was not known, potentially confounding age-related changes in expanded clonotypes. Compared with the aged group, the long-lived group had more naive CD4+ T cells, fewer expanded clones and increased TCR diversity, suggesting age selection. Because profiling used bulk unsorted PBMCs, naive and antigen-experienced compartments could not be compared conclusively. Observed TCR beta diversity correlated strongly with the percentage of naive T cells measured by flow cytometry. Total diversity estimates from one million sequenced T cells were considered lower bounds and underestimates.

This sequence was found in an older man in good health. The V and J genes are TRBV6-5 and TRBJ1-4, with 7 bases matching TRBD1. What was sequenced was blood. The DNA reads as follows: TGTGCCAGCAGTTCTCGGGACAGATCAACTAATGAAAAACTGTTTTTT. Its amino acids are CASSSRDRSTNEKLFF.